This TCR beta chain derives from a study of T cell repertoires in ileal Crohn's disease. The CDR3 extends over 13 amino acids. The germline CDR1 and CDR2 sequences are SQVTM and ANQGSEA. Trimming pared 0 bases from V and 5 bases from J, leaving 11 bases between. Broader study findings: Clonal expansions were more frequent in active smokers than non-smokers at surgery. All patients with clonality above 26.8% had endoscopic recurrence.

TCRB immunosequencing input was about 520 nanograms of biopsy DNA per sample. This table comes from immunoSEQ multiplex PCR, and its TCRdb copy is limited to in-frame clones, with some not included. The sample carries about 8,000 clones, around 96% recorded once. This clone was detected only a few times. Its matching antigen is unknown. Sequencing was done on a sample of ileal tissue. The receptor was isolated from an adult with Crohn's disease. V is TRBV29-1 and J is TRBJ2-7; maybe TRBD1 (5 bases). The CDR3 loop is CSVEDVKGNEQYF. The CDR3 DNA reads TGCAGCGTTGAAGATGTCAAGGGGAACGAGCAGTACTTC.